This T cell receptor beta chain was identified in a study of monozygotic twins with inflammatory bowel disease (dated by TCRdb to the late 2010s). Describing the broader study: The full study comprised 30 or so monozygotic twin pairs: nine German pairs (four IBD-concordant, five IBD-discordant) and 19 IBD-discordant Danish pairs. The search for disease-associated traits relied mainly on comparing, within discordant pairs, IBD patients with their genetically identical healthy co-twins. Each individual had, on average, about 151 000 unique TCRalpha sequences and 181 000 unique TCRbeta sequences available for analysis. Here is what the overall study found, with its caveats: IBD patients shared fewer clonotypes with other individuals than healthy twins did, most markedly in patients showing signs of disease activity. IBD patients had lower TCRbeta repertoire diversity, measured by the inverse Simpson index, than their healthy co-twins. Because patients were on differing immunosuppressive treatments, the repertoires may have picked up extra background noise and inter-individual variability. Different T cell subtypes could not be distinguished in the analysis. Concordant and discordant twins showed no difference in repertoire similarity, possibly because of limited statistical power. No single strong signal or clonotype linked to IBD turned up in the results, so the idea that one exists was not supported.

The CDR3 numbers 14 residues from cysteine through phenylalanine. This entry has no DNA. The CDR1 and CDR2 encoded by the germline V gene are SGHAT and FQNNGV. Notes on this clonotype: Its antigen is currently not known.

From each donor, an approximately 2.4 ml peripheral blood sample was drawn into PAXgene tubes and stored at -80 degrees C. Without any T cell sorting, total RNA was extracted from whole blood using the PAXgene blood miRNA kit on an automated QIAcube. Peripheral blood from monozygotic twin pairs concordant or discordant for inflammatory bowel disease was subjected to deep TCRalpha and TCRbeta repertoire profiling with unique molecular barcoding. Smoking habits were recorded for all twin pairs, and individuals were classified as current, former or never smokers. To prepare the library, 5' RACE was applied. Each TCR library was prepared from roughly 3.5 ug of total RNA. For each sample, cDNA was synthesized in eight separate reactions using SMARTScribe reverse transcriptase. Unique molecular identifiers containing a 6-nucleotide sample barcode were introduced through template switching during cDNA synthesis. Two nested PCRs of approximately 16 and 10 cycles amplified the TCRalpha and TCRbeta cDNA, and bead purification followed each PCR. Before amplification, the cDNA was both treated with uracil DNA-glycosylase and purified with the QIAquick PCR purification kit. The second PCR was the step at which Illumina TruSeq-compatible adapters and sample-specific barcodes were added. Library quality and concentration were assessed using TapeStation and Qubit, and 5 to 6 ng of each library was pooled. Sequencing of the pooled libraries was done on an Illumina HiSeq2500 single-index Rapid Run using custom sequencing primers and 2 x 100 bp reads. Per the original workflow: MiGEC version 1.2.6 was used for UMI-based consensus assembly, which corrected PCR and sequencing errors. MiXCR version 2.1.1 was used for V(D)J alignment, clonotype assembly and CDR3 extraction. To normalise gene usage, clonotype sharing and MAIT/NKT TCR abundance, the top 1000, 10 000 and 20 000 clonotypes in each sample were analysed. After downsampling to 27 000 UMIs, diversity was calculated as the inverse Simpson index using the vegan R package. Paired Mann-Whitney U tests were applied to discordant twin pairs, with Benjamini-Hochberg correction for multiple testing. TCRdb reprocessed the reads and lists each CDR3 protein sequence as a single entry, with no DNA. In this record, the V and J calls reflect TCRdb's handling and not the investigators' own analysis. Per the sample table, the count is 140,000 to 150,000 distinct CDR3 sequences. Together, the top ten hold more than 1% of the sample.

The sequence was collected from a human donor with ulcerative colitis or Crohn's disease, or a healthy co-twin of an affected twin (not recorded which). The chain is made from TRBV11-2 and TRBJ1-6. Material for sequencing was blood. The CDR3 amino acid sequence is: CASSLEMWGSPLHF.